The clone carrying this TCR beta chain was observed a single time. Time point here: blood from clinic visit 5 months post-surgery; TSC patient then seizure free. This sample stems from a study of brain T cells in children with intractable seizures. The method was immunoSEQ multiplex PCR; TCRdb's version includes in-frame clones alone and lacks a portion of them. The sample has hundreds of thousands of clones, about 94% seen once. Trimming cost V 5 bases and J 2 bases, with 13 bases left between them. This CDR3 has 15 amino acids. Looked up from germline, CDR1 is SGHDT and CDR2 is YYEEEE. This chain uses TRBV5-6 with TRBJ2-2; a possible D gene is TRBD1 (6 bases). The clonotype originates from a boy younger than two with tuberous sclerosis and intractable seizures. The specimen was peripheral blood, collected more than 4 months after surgery. The CDR3, as DNA: TGTGCCAGCAGTTTCAGGGGCATTAACACCGGGGAGCTGTTTTTT. Residues: CASSFRGINTGELFF.